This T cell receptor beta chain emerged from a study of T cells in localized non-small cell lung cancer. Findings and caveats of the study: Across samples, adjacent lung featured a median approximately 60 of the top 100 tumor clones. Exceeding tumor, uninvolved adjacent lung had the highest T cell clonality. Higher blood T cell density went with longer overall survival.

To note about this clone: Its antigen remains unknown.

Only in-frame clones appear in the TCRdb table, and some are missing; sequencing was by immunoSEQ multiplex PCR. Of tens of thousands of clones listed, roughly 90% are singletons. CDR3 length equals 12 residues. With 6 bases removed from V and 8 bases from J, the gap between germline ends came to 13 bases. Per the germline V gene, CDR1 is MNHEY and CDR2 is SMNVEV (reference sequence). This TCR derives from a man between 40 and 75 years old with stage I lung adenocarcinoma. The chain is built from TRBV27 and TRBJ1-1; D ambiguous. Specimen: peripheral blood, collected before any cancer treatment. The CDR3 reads CASSIGRGEAFF. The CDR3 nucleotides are TGTGCCAGCAGCATAGGGCGAGGGGAAGCTTTCTTT.